Presented here are 29 T cell receptor beta chains from one specimen sequenced in a study of early T cells in non-severe SARS-CoV-2 infection. TCRdb passed the 5' RACE reads through MiXCR, listing each CDR3 protein once. The sample consists of some 41,000 distinct CDR3 sequences, about 5.3% of them appearing once. The sequenced material came from whole blood. These receptors all stem from an adult who was a healthcare worker with PCR-confirmed SARS-CoV-2 infection or an uninfected control (not recorded which).

This clonotype was observed a handful of times. The chain has TRBV5-8 and TRBJ2-1; no clear D. CDR1 SGHTS and CDR2 YDEGEE come from the germline V gene. This CDR3 has 14 amino acids. V lost 0 bases and J lost 2, with 6 bases in between. The CDR3 region has the DNA TGTGCCAGCAGCTTGGGTGACACCTACAATGAGCAGTTCTTC. It yields the protein CASSLGDTYNEQFF.

This clonotype came up a few times. The V call is TRBV5-4, the J call TRBJ1-5; D is undetermined. The CDR3 has 14 amino acids. Germline-derived CDR1 and CDR2 are SGHNT and YYREEE (reference sequence). The V end was cut by 2 bases, the J end by 3 bases, with 9 bases between. The CDR3 here is CASSLLPHNQPQHF. CDR3 bases: TGTGCCAGCAGCTTATTGCCACACAATCAGCCCCAGCATTTT.

The genes are TRBV20-1 and TRBJ2-7; D is unclear. The germline V and J ends were trimmed by 4 bases and 3 bases, with 7 bases remaining between them. Germline CDR1 and CDR2: DFQATT and SNEGSKA (reference sequence). The CDR3 is made up of 11 amino acids. CDR3 sequence (DNA): TGCAGTGCTATCGAGAGCTACGAGCAGTACTTC. Translation gives CSAIESYEQYF.

This clonotype was picked up many times. The rearrangement links TRBV12-3 or TRBV12-4 to TRBJ1-4, with TRBD1 identical over 9 bases. The ends lost 6 bases at V and 8 bases at J; junction bases unmatched: 4. This CDR3 comprises 13 residues. In DNA, the CDR3 is TGTGCCAGCAGACGCGGACAGGGGGAAAAACTGTTTTTT. Amino acids: CASRRGQGEKLFF.

The chain is built from TRBV5-4 and TRBJ2-3, with no clear D. Trimming left V 1 base short and J 8 bases short, with 11 bases between. Germline-derived CDR1 and CDR2 are SGHNT and YYREEE (reference sequence). The CDR3 has 13 residues. The CDR3 DNA follows: TGTGCCAGCAGCTTGACAGAGCCCCCTACGCAGTATTTT. Translation: CASSLTEPPTQYF.

The chain joins TRBV6-5 to TRBJ1-1, with a possible D match to TRBD1 (6 bases). CDR3 length: 15 residues. Germline CDR1 MNHEY, CDR2 SVGAGI. With 4 bases removed from V and 3 bases from J, the gap between germline ends came to 15 bases. The CDR3 DNA is TGTGCCAGCAGTTCCTCGGGGGCGCGGTACACTGAAGCTTTCTTT. Amino acid sequence: CASSSSGARYTEAFF.

There are a few counts of this clonotype. V usage is TRBV5-1 and J usage is TRBJ1-2; 7 bases match TRBD1. Trimming cost V 0 bases and J 7 bases; bases outside gene matches: 6. CDR1 and CDR2 from the germline V gene are SGHRS and YFSETQ. The CDR3 consists of 14 residues. The CDR3: CASSLVGQTTGYTF. The CDR3 DNA is TGCGCCAGCAGCTTGGTGGGACAGACAACTGGCTACACCTTC.

This clonotype was recorded a few times. The chain is built from TRBV4-1 and TRBJ2-7; TRBD1 aligns across 7 bases. Germline V CDR1 and CDR2: MGHRA, YSYEKL. V was clipped by 1 base and J by 4 bases; unmatched bases: 13. The CDR3 is 17 amino acids. CDR3 in amino acids: CASSQGAPGTAPYEQYF. The CDR3 DNA reads TGCGCCAGCAGCCAAGGAGCCCCCGGGACAGCGCCTTACGAGCAGTACTTC.

This clonotype was detected many times. This chain links TRBV29-1 with TRBJ1-2; D remains unclear. Looked up from germline, CDR1 is SQVTM and CDR2 is ANQGSEA. The CDR3 sequence is 12 residues long. Trimming took off 3 bases at V and 4 bases at J, with 9 bases between the two ends. CDR3 DNA sequence: TGCAGCGTTGAGGGGTTAACCTATGGCTACACCTTC. Translation gives CSVEGLTYGYTF.

This clonotype has only a few counts. The CDR3 nucleotides read TGTGCCAGCAGCTCAGGGGGCGTCCCCACTGGGGCCAACGTCCTGACTTTC. It specifies CASSSGGVPTGANVLTF. The chain has TRBV7-9 and TRBJ2-6; TRBD1 aligns across 8 bases. CDR1 and CDR2 (germline): SEHNR, FQNEAQ (reference sequence). The CDR3 consists of 17 residues. Unmatched junction bases numbered 7, after V lost 4 bases and J lost 2 bases.

This clonotype was observed at least ten times. The rearrangement joins TRBV30 to TRBJ2-1; D unresolved. From germline, CDR1 is GTSNPN and CDR2 SVGIG (reference sequence). The V and J ends lost 2 bases and 7 bases respectively, with 12 bases between them. This CDR3 contains 13 residues. The CDR3 sequence is CAWSSYGLNEQFF. The CDR3 DNA is TGTGCCTGGAGTAGTTACGGGCTTAATGAGCAGTTCTTC.

This clonotype occurred many times. This chain links TRBV7-6 with TRBJ2-2; 11 bases line up with TRBD2. The CDR3 extends over 16 amino acids. Trimming took 5 bases from V and 8 from J; bases not matched to a gene: 10. The germline V gene encodes CDR1 SGHVS and CDR2 FNYEAQ. Here the CDR3 reads CASSLELAGVLGELFF. CDR3 coding DNA: TGTGCCAGCAGCCTCGAACTAGCGGGGGTTCTTGGGGAGCTGTTTTTT. Supplemented by reference TRBV7-6 and TRBJ2-2, the full variable domain reads GAGVSQSPRYKVTKRGQDVALRCDPISGHVSLYWYRQALGQGPEFLTYFNYEAQQDKSGLPNDRFSAERPEGSISTLTIQRTEQRDSAMYRCASSLELAGVLGELFFGEGSRLTVL.

This clonotype came up many times. The V and J genes are TRBV6-2 or TRBV6-3 and TRBJ1-2; a possible D gene is TRBD1 (6 bases). The germline gives CDR1 MNHEY, CDR2 SVGEGT. V lost 4 bases, J lost 0 bases, and 12 bases lay in between. The CDR3 is made up of 15 amino acids. The CDR3 DNA sequence: TGTGCCAGCAGTTCGCCGGACAGAGCTAACTATGGCTACACCTTC. Translated, it gives CASSSPDRANYGYTF.

The rearrangement links TRBV7-2 to TRBJ2-5; possibly TRBD1 for D (5 bases). The CDR3 has 15 amino acids. V lost 5 bases and J lost 1, with 14 bases in between. Germline CDR1 and CDR2: SGHTA and FQGNSA. The CDR3 DNA is TGTGCCAGCAGCCTCCGATCGGACATCCAAGAGACCCAGTACTTC. Its protein is CASSLRSDIQETQYF.

The V gene is TRBV7-9, the J gene TRBJ1-1, with D possibly TRBD1 on 5 matching bases. Trimming cost V 5 bases and J 3 bases, with 10 bases left between them. Germline V gene data show CDR1 as SEHNR and CDR2 as FQNEAQ (reference sequence). CDR3 length: 13 amino acids. The CDR3 spells CASSGGRYTEAFF. DNA for the CDR3: TGTGCCAGCAGCGGGGGACGGTACACTGAAGCTTTCTTT.

V gene TRBV28 combines with J gene TRBJ2-1; 7 bases agree with TRBD2. CDR3 length: 18 amino acids. With 3 bases clipped from V and 9 bases from J, the junction kept 20 bases outside the gene matches. CDR1 is MDHEN, CDR2 SYDVKM, per germline. The CDR3 region has the DNA TGTGCCAGCAGTTTTGTTAGGGCTAGCGGTTCCTACAAGAGTGAGCAGTTCTTC. It yields the protein CASSFVRASGSYKSEQFF.

This clonotype was seen only a few times. The rearrangement links TRBV2 to TRBJ2-1; 10 bases map to TRBD2. This CDR3 contains 15 residues. Trimming cost V 6 bases and J 6 bases; bases outside gene matches: 8. In germline, CDR1 is SNHLY, CDR2 FYNNEI. The DNA for the CDR3 is TGTGCCAGCAGAATTCTAGCGGGGGTAACCAATGAGCAGTTCTTC. Its protein is CASRILAGVTNEQFF.

This clonotype occurred many times. The chain uses TRBV29-1 and TRBJ1-1; maybe TRBD1 (5 bases). The V gene lost 6 bases and the J gene lost 5 bases, with 10 bases spanning the gap. This CDR3 is built from 11 residues. Germline V gene lookup returns CDR1 SQVTM and CDR2 ANQGSEA. CDR3 sequence: CSVGEGTEAFF. CDR3 DNA sequence: TGCAGCGTAGGGGAAGGGACTGAAGCTTTCTTT.

The table lists this clonotype with many counts. For the CDR3, the DNA is TGTGCCAGTAGTATTCAACAGAAATATCAGCCCCAGCATTTT. It yields the protein CASSIQQKYQPQHF. The chain combines TRBV19 with TRBJ1-5; no reliable D call. Trimming removed 3 bases from V and 5 bases from J, with 11 bases in between. From germline, CDR1 is LNHDA and CDR2 SQIVND (reference sequence). The length of the CDR3 is 14 residues.

This clonotype showed up many times. This chain connects TRBV18 to TRBJ2-2; 10 bases align to TRBD1. There are 17 residues in the CDR3. Germline CDR1 reads KGHSH; CDR2 reads LQKENI. J was trimmed by 1 base and V by 6 bases; bases with no gene match: 8. CDR3 protein: CASSPTGGAQNTGELFF. In nucleotides, the CDR3 is TGTGCCAGCTCTCCGACAGGGGGCGCCCAGAACACCGGGGAGCTGTTTTTT.

At least ten counts were recorded for this clonotype. The gene calls are TRBV5-1 and TRBJ2-3; maybe TRBD2 (6 bases). Germline CDR1 SGHRS, CDR2 YFSETQ. This CDR3 contains 16 residues. V was shortened by 2 bases and J by 0 bases, with 13 bases between the two germline ends. The CDR3 bases are TGCGCCAGCAGCTTAGGGACTGTCGGTAGCACAGATACGCAGTATTTT. Translating gives CASSLGTVGSTDTQYF.

This clonotype was counted at least ten times. This rearrangement joins TRBV21-1 to TRBJ2-3; whether TRBD1, the table's D call, matches the DNA was not checked. TRBV21-1 is a recognized pseudogene. CDR3 length: 20 residues. In DNA form, the CDR3 reads TGTGCCAGCAGCCCCCCGCGTGGAGGCAGTAGCGGGGGCGACACAGATACGCAGTATTTT. Its protein is CASSPPRGGSSGGDTDTQYF.

There are many counts of this clonotype. CDR3 residues: CASTRRIRLAGRSGANVLTF. DNA of the CDR3: TGTGCCAGCACCAGACGGATCCGACTAGCGGGACGCTCTGGGGCCAACGTCCTGACTTTC. The chain uses TRBV6-5 and TRBJ2-6; TRBD2 aligns across 11 bases. The CDR3 extends over 20 amino acids. Losses at the gene ends were 7 bases for V and 0 bases for J; bases not matched to a gene: 14. The germline V gene encodes CDR1 MNHEY and CDR2 SVGAGI.

This clonotype was seen at least ten times. The chain joins TRBV5-4 to TRBJ2-3; D possibly uses TRBD1 or TRBD2 (5 bases each). CDR1 SGHNT and CDR2 YYREEE come from the germline V gene (reference sequence). CDR3 length: 15 residues. Between the trimmed V and J ends, which lost 4 bases and 2 bases, there was a span of 14 bases. For the CDR3, the DNA is TGTGCCAGCAGCCTACCGGGACCTCTCACAGATACGCAGTATTTT. Its translation is CASSLPGPLTDTQYF.

This clonotype has just a few counts. The chain recombines TRBV11-3 with TRBJ2-1; 10 bases align to TRBD2. This CDR3 is built from 15 residues. Looked up from germline, CDR1 is SGHNT and CDR2 is YENEEA. With V trimmed by 1 base and J by 4 bases, 1 base remained unmatched. CDR3 in DNA: TGTGCCAGCAGCTTAGGAGCGGGAGGGTACAATGAGCAGTTCTTC. It yields the protein CASSLGAGGYNEQFF.

Many counts were recorded for this clonotype. In DNA, the CDR3 is TGTGCCACCAGTGAGCCAACCGGGACAGGGGGGACAGATACGCAGTATTTT. Its protein product is CATSEPTGTGGTDTQYF. This sequence joins TRBV24-1 and TRBJ2-3; TRBD1 matches 11 bases. This CDR3 is 17 amino acids long. Germline loops: CDR1 KGHDR, CDR2 SFDVKD. With 4 bases clipped from V and 3 bases from J, the junction kept 8 bases outside the gene matches.

This clonotype was recorded many times. The rearrangement links TRBV2 to TRBJ2-1; D is possibly TRBD2 (6 bases). Germline CDR1 SNHLY, CDR2 FYNNEI. V was trimmed by 2 bases and J by 7 bases, leaving 15 bases between them. This CDR3 has 15 residues. This chain's CDR3 is CASSERGIGGNEQFF. The CDR3 DNA follows: TGTGCCAGCAGTGAAAGAGGTATTGGGGGGAATGAGCAGTTCTTC.

The rearrangement joins TRBV29-1 to TRBJ1-1; D not certain. This CDR3 has 10 amino acids. Trimming left V 1 base short and J 8 bases short, with 5 bases between. CDR1 and CDR2 (germline): SQVTM, ANQGSEA. CDR3: CSVEAREAFF. In DNA form, the CDR3 reads TGCAGCGTTGAAGCCAGGGAAGCTTTCTTT.

This clonotype came up many times. The chain is built from TRBV6-6 and TRBJ2-6, with TRBD1 as a possible D gene (8 bases). Germline CDR1 is MNHNY and CDR2 is SVGAGI (reference sequence). This CDR3 has 19 residues. Trimming pared 5 bases from V and 0 bases from J, leaving 20 bases between. Written as DNA, the CDR3 is TGTGCCAGCAGTGCTGACAGGGGAGGGGGATCCTCTGGGGCCAACGTCCTGACTTTC. This gives the protein CASSADRGGGSSGANVLTF.